Listed here are 23 T cell receptor beta chains from one sample, sequenced in a study of T cells in Graves' hyperthyroidism and ophthalmopathy. There were TCR beta CDR3 regions amplified from RNA transcripts. First-round RT-PCR with HTBI primers amplified the TCR CDR3 region. TCRdb recomputed calls from the multiplex PCR reads with MiXCR, one row per CDR3 protein. This table has 350,000 or so distinct CDR3 sequences, approximately 17% appearing once. The specimen was blood. Every receptor here comes from a woman in her 30s with Graves' hyperthyroidism that later progressed to Graves' ophthalmopathy.

The table lists this clonotype with many counts. The chain uses TRBV3-1 and TRBJ2-7; D may correspond to TRBD1 or TRBD2 (5 bases each). The CDR3 has 16 residues. The V end lost 2 bases, the J end lost 2 bases, and 16 bases lay between the germline ends. Germline CDR1 LGHDT, CDR2 YNNKEL (reference sequence). Here the CDR3 reads CASSQLGPVLTYEQYF. The CDR3 DNA follows: TGTGCCAGCAGCCAATTGGGACCCGTCCTAACCTACGAGCAGTACTTC.

This sequence joins TRBV3-1 and TRBJ1-1; no firm D call. V dropped 0 bases and J dropped 0 bases, with 8 bases sitting between them. The CDR3 sequence is 15 residues long. Per the germline V gene, CDR1 is LGHDT and CDR2 is YNNKEL (reference sequence). In nucleotides, the CDR3 is TGTGCCAGCAGCCAAGAACCGCGGATGAACACTGAAGCTTTCTTT. The encoded protein is CASSQEPRMNTEAFF.

This clonotype has only a few counts. The CDR3 spells CASSLDGRASGYTDTQYF. The CDR3 bases are TGTGCCAGCAGCTTAGATGGAAGGGCTAGCGGATACACAGATACGCAGTATTTT. The J gene is TRBJ2-3, the V gene TRBV11-3, with 7 bases aligning to TRBD2. Germline CDR1 reads SGHNT; CDR2 reads YENEEA. CDR3 size: 18 residues. After removal of 0 bases from V and 2 bases from J, the junction contained 11 bases not matched to a gene.

J is TRBJ2-5 and V is TRBV28; 11 nucleotides line up with TRBD1. Germline V lookup: CDR1 MDHEN, CDR2 SYDVKM. The J segment lost 5 bases and the V segment lost 3 bases, leaving 14 bases of the junction unmatched. The CDR3 runs to 18 residues. The CDR3 region has the DNA TGTGCCAGCAGTTTCATCCCTCGCCGGGACAGGGGGATGGAGACCCAGTACTTC. Translating it yields CASSFIPRRDRGMETQYF.

This clonotype appeared many times. V is TRBV5-1 and J is TRBJ2-3; D may be TRBD1 (5 bases). The length of the CDR3 is 16 residues. Between the trimmed V and J ends, which lost 0 bases and 2 bases, there was a span of 13 bases. Germline-derived CDR1 and CDR2 are SGHRS and YFSETQ. In nucleotides, the CDR3 is TGCGCCAGCAGCTTGGGTGCAGGGTCGAACACAGATACGCAGTATTTT. Its translation: CASSLGAGSNTDTQYF. The full variable domain, with the rest looked up from reference TRBV5-1 and TRBJ2-3, is KAGVTQTPRYLIKTRGQQVTLSCSPISGHRSVSWYQQTPGQGLQFLFEYFSETQRNKGNFPGRFSGRQFSNSRSEMNVSTLELGDSALYLCASSLGAGSNTDTQYFGPGTRLTVL.

V gene TRBV18 combines with J gene TRBJ2-7; TRBD1 matches 11 bases. The V gene's germline CDR1 is KGHSH and CDR2 LQKENI. Trimming cost V 2 bases and J 2 bases; bases outside gene matches: 11. The CDR3 sequence is 18 residues long. In DNA form, the CDR3 reads TGTGCCAGCTCACCAGGGAGGGGGACAGGGGGAACTCCCTACGAGCAGTACTTC. This sequence encodes CASSPGRGTGGTPYEQYF.

The table lists this clonotype with a few counts. The gene calls are TRBV30 and TRBJ2-5; 7 nucleotides match TRBD2. Trimming removed 7 bases from V and 5 bases from J; junction bases left unmatched: 10. The CDR3 runs to 13 residues. CDR1 and CDR2 (germline): GTSNPN, SVGIG (reference sequence). In DNA form, the CDR3 reads TGTGCCTTTGGGCGGGGGATGGCGGAGACCCAGTACTTC. Its protein product is CAFGRGMAETQYF.

The chain recombines TRBV2 with TRBJ1-4; a weak D match, TRBD1 (5 bases). Germline-derived CDR1 and CDR2 are SNHLY and FYNNEI. This CDR3 comprises 15 residues. With 10 bases removed from V and 2 bases from J, the gap between germline ends came to 17 bases. CDR3 DNA: TGTGCCACCCGCCCAGGGTTTTTCACTAATGAAAAACTGTTTTTT. Amino acid sequence: CATRPGFFTNEKLFF.

This clonotype has a handful of counts. V gene TRBV5-1 combines with J gene TRBJ2-5, with 11 bases that match TRBD1. The CDR3 totals 17 residues. V shed 4 bases, J shed 2 bases, and the junction held 10 bases outside the gene matches. Germline values: CDR1 SGHRS, CDR2 YFSETQ. CDR3 loop: CASSLTGTGGTQETQYF. The CDR3 nucleotides read TGCGCCAGCAGCCTGACCGGGACAGGGGGAACGCAAGAGACCCAGTACTTC.

On this clonotype: This CDR3 fails to terminate in the conserved phenylalanine or tryptophan, so it likely reflects a read error. CDR3 coding DNA: TGCGCCAGCAGCCCTCCGGGACAGGGGGCTTCACCCCTCCACATT. Encoded protein: CASSPPGQGASPLHI. The genes are TRBV4-1 and TRBJ1-6, with 12 nucleotides matching TRBD1. Germline V gene sequence: CDR1 MGHRA, CDR2 YSYEKL. The CDR3 runs 15 residues. The V segment lost 4 bases and the J segment 9 bases; nucleotides outside the gene matches: 4.

The gene calls are TRBV10-3 and TRBJ2-1; D is unresolved. Germline V gives CDR1 ENHRY, CDR2 SYGVKD. The length of the CDR3 is 10 residues. Trimming left V 9 bases short and J 8 bases short, with 8 bases between. CDR3 protein: CAIYNDEQFF. CDR3 bases: TGTGCCATTTATAACGATGAGCAGTTCTTC.

CDR3 in amino acids: CASSTQDLNTEAFF. The CDR3 DNA sequence: TGTGCCAGCAGCACCCAGGACTTGAACACTGAAGCTTTCTTT. The chain carries TRBV11-3 and TRBJ1-1; D remains ambiguous. The length of the CDR3 is 14 residues. Germline V gene sequence: CDR1 SGHNT, CDR2 YENEEA. V lost 5 bases and J lost 0, with 10 bases in between.

This clonotype showed up just a few times. V is TRBV7-9 and J is TRBJ2-5, with TRBD1 matching 10 bases. The CDR3 has 14 amino acids. Germline V CDR1 and CDR2: SEHNR, FQNEAQ (reference sequence). With V trimmed by 8 bases and J by 4 bases, 7 bases remained unmatched. CDR3 coding DNA: TGTGCCAGCCCTGGGACAGGGGCCCCAGAGACCCAGTACTTC. Amino acid sequence: CASPGTGAPETQYF.

V gene TRBV5-1 combines with J gene TRBJ2-7, with D tentatively TRBD2 (5 bases). The J call is doubtful: the DNA matches TRBJ2-1 better. The CDR3 runs 15 residues. The germline V gene has CDR1 SGHRS and CDR2 YFSETQ. The CDR3 sequence: CASSFNEGGPYEQFF. As DNA, the CDR3 is TGCGCCAGCAGCTTTAACGAAGGAGGCCCCTACGAGCAGTTCTTC.

This clonotype was found many times. V and J are TRBV3-1 and TRBJ2-1; 16 bases map to TRBD2. The CDR3 is made up of 17 amino acids. Germline CDR1 and CDR2: LGHDT and YNNKEL (reference sequence). V shed 6 bases, J shed 4 bases, and the junction held 6 bases outside the gene matches. CDR3 coding DNA: TGTGCCAGCAGACCTGGGACTAGCGGGGGGGGTTACAATGAGCAGTTCTTC. Translated: CASRPGTSGGGYNEQFF.

V usage is TRBV7-3 and J usage is TRBJ2-5; maybe TRBD1 (6 bases). From germline, CDR1 is SGHTA and CDR2 FQGTGA. Trimming removed 3 bases at V and 4 bases at J, with 15 bases between. This CDR3 has 15 residues. CDR3 residues: CASSLRHREGETQYF. The CDR3 DNA sequence: TGTGCCAGCAGCTTGCGGCACAGGGAAGGAGAGACCCAGTACTTC.

This clonotype was recorded at least ten times. The rearrangement links TRBV28 to TRBJ2-3; no definite D call. The ends were cut back, 5 bases at V and 3 bases at J, with 15 bases in the middle. Germline CDR1 MDHEN, CDR2 SYDVKM. The CDR3 loop spans 15 amino acids. CDR3 nucleotides: TGTGCCAGCAGTCGCCCAGATTTCGGGACAGATACGCAGTATTTT. Its translation: CASSRPDFGTDTQYF.

This clonotype has only a few counts. The rearrangement links TRBV7-9 to TRBJ1-5; TRBD1 might be the D (6 bases). The CDR3 extends over 12 amino acids. Deletions cut 5 bases from V and 9 bases from J, with 11 bases between. Germline CDR1 reads SEHNR; CDR2 reads FQNEAQ (reference sequence). The CDR3 loop is CASSKQGGPQHF. CDR3 sequence (DNA): TGTGCCAGCAGCAAACAGGGAGGGCCCCAGCATTTT.

This clonotype occurred many times. The rearrangement uses TRBV12-3 or TRBV12-4 and TRBJ2-2; D remains ambiguous. There are 15 residues in the CDR3. Trimming shortened V by 3 bases and J by 6 bases, and 14 bases separated the two germline ends. In DNA form, the CDR3 reads TGTGCCAGCAGTTTGACATGGTTGGTTGCCGGGGAGCTGTTTTTT. Protein product: CASSLTWLVAGELFF.

As regards this clonotype: A much larger clone lies one base from this, so it may be a read error. The CDR3: CASGVGGGEQYF. In nucleotides, the CDR3 is TGTGCCAGCGGCGTAGGGGGGGGCGAGCAGTACTTC. V gene TRBV9 combines with J gene TRBJ2-7; perhaps TRBD2 as D (7 bases). Germline values: CDR1 SGDLS, CDR2 YYNGEE. CDR3 length: 12 residues.

The J gene is TRBJ2-3, the V gene TRBV4-2; D perhaps matches TRBD2 (6 bases). The CDR3 covers 19 residues. The germline V and J ends were trimmed by 0 bases and 3 bases, with 22 bases remaining between them. From germline, CDR1 is LGHNA and CDR2 YNFKEQ. CDR3 nucleotide sequence: TGTGCCAGCAGCCAAGACCCCATCCTCTCTAGCGCCGCGACAGATACGCAGTATTTT. Protein sequence: CASSQDPILSSAATDTQYF.

This clonotype was detected ten times or more. The chain recombines TRBV12-3 or TRBV12-4 with TRBJ2-5; TRBD1 might be the D (6 bases). This CDR3 comprises 13 residues. Between the trimmed V and J ends, which lost 6 bases and 4 bases, there was a span of 12 bases. The CDR3 reads CASRPQGIETQYF. CDR3 coding DNA: TGTGCCAGCAGACCACAGGGTATAGAGACCCAGTACTTC.

This clonotype was picked up many times. The CDR3 sequence: CASSPTTPGQRNTGELFF. DNA for the CDR3: TGTGCCAGCAGCCCAACGACCCCGGGACAGAGGAACACCGGGGAGCTGTTTTTT. V and J are TRBV11-3 and TRBJ2-2, with 7 bases fitting TRBD1. Trimming took 5 bases from V and 1 from J; bases not matched to a gene: 13. From germline, CDR1 is SGHNT and CDR2 YENEEA. The CDR3 is 18 residues long.